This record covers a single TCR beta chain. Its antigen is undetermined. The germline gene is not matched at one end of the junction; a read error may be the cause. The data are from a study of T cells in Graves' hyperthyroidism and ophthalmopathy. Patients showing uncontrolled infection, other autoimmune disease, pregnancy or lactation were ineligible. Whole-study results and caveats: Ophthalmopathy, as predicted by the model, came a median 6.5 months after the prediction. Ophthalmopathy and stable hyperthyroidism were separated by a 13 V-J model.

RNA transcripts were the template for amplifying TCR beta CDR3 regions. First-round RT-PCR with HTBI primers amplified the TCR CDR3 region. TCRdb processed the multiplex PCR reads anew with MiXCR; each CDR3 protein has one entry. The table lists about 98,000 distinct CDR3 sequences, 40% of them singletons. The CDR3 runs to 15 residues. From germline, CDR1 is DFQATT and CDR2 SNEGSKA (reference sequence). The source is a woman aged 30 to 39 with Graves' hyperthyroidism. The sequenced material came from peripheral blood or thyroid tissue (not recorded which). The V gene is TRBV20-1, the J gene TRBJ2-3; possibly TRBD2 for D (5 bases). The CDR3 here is CGARGLAQGTDTQYF. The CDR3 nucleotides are TGCGGTGCCAGAGGGCTAGCCCAGGGCACAGATACGCAGTATTTT.